Each of the 18 T cell receptor beta chains below was sequenced from the same sample in a study of blood T cell repertoires in COVID-19. The method was immunoSEQ multiplex PCR; TCRdb's version includes in-frame clones alone and lacks a portion of them. The sample lists around 240,000 clones; roughly 84% were seen once. Sequenced input: peripheral blood. These receptor sequences come from a man aged 40-49 years with acute or convalescent COVID-19.

This clone was detected once. This rearrangement joins TRBV10-3 to TRBJ1-2; TRBD1 is a possible D gene (5 bases). V lost 8 bases, J lost 8 bases, and 18 bases lay in between. This CDR3 has 13 amino acids. Looked up from germline, CDR1 is ENHRY and CDR2 is SYGVKD. For the CDR3, the DNA is TGTGCCATCCTCGGGGGGGGGAGTCAAGGCTACACCTTC. Its protein is CAILGGGSQGYTF.

The V and J genes are TRBV2 and TRBJ2-7; 7 bases line up with TRBD1. The germline V gene has CDR1 SNHLY and CDR2 FYNNEI. The V gene end was trimmed by 7 bases and the J gene end by 2 bases; junction bases not matched to a gene: 5. The CDR3 extends over 13 amino acids. CDR3 nucleotides: TGTGCCAGCACCCTTGGACAGGCCTACGAGCAGTACTTC. Encoded protein: CASTLGQAYEQYF. Full variable domain (outside the CDR3, taken from reference TRBV2 and TRBJ2-7): EPEVTQTPSHQVTQMGQEVILRCVPISNHLYFYWYRQILGQKVEFLVSFYNNEISEKSEIFDDQFSVERPDGSNFTLKIRSTKLEDSAMYFCASTLGQAYEQYFGPGTRLTVT.

This chain connects TRBV28 to TRBJ1-5; possibly TRBD1 for D (6 bases). Germline V lookup: CDR1 MDHEN, CDR2 SYDVKM. The CDR3 totals 17 residues. V shed 1 base and J shed 3 bases, with 16 bases lying between them. DNA of the CDR3: TGTGCCAGCAGTTTATCCGGCGGGGGCCGCGTCAATCAGCCCCAGCATTTT. Protein: CASSLSGGGRVNQPQHF. Full variable domain (missing parts from reference TRBV28 and TRBJ1-5): DVKVTQSSRYLVKRTGEKVFLECVQDMDHENMFWYRQDPGLGLRLIYFSYDVKMKEKGDIPEGYSVSREKKERFSLILESASTNQTSMYLCASSLSGGGRVNQPQHFGDGTRLSIL.

The CDR3: CASSLGTGGAGQPQHF. CDR3 DNA: TGTGCCAGCAGCTTAGGGACAGGGGGCGCCGGACAGCCCCAGCATTTT. This chain connects TRBV7-8 to TRBJ1-5; TRBD1 matches 11 bases. CDR3 length: 16 amino acids. Germline lookup yields CDR1 SGHVS and CDR2 FQNEAQ. The trim removed 1 base at V and 7 bases at J, leaving 6 bases unmatched.

This chain connects TRBV5-4 to TRBJ1-1; 7 nucleotides line up with TRBD1. Germline CDR1 is SGHNT and CDR2 is YYREEE (reference sequence). V shed 0 bases, J shed 7 bases, and the junction held 3 bases outside the gene matches. The CDR3 has 13 residues. CDR3 DNA: TGTGCCAGCAGCTTGGCGGGACAGTTTGAAGCTTTCTTT. This encodes CASSLAGQFEAFF.

This rearrangement joins TRBV6-4 to TRBJ1-1, with 7 bases aligning to TRBD1. The length of the CDR3 is 13 residues. J gave up 12 bases and V 6 bases, and 13 bases lay outside the gene matches. The germline gives CDR1 MRHNA, CDR2 SNTAGT. Here the CDR3 DNA reads TGTGCCAGCAGCTTCGACAGGGTCCCAGAGCCTTTCTTT. This sequence encodes CASSFDRVPEPFF.

The chain couples TRBV24-1 to TRBJ1-1, with TRBD1 matching over 7 bases. Germline lookup yields CDR1 KGHDR and CDR2 SFDVKD. J gave up 2 bases and V 4 bases, and 6 bases lay outside the gene matches. This CDR3 region has 15 residues. Here the CDR3 reads CATSDPRQGNTEAFF. Here the CDR3 DNA reads TGTGCCACCAGTGACCCTAGACAGGGAAACACTGAAGCTTTCTTT.

This chain connects TRBV18 to TRBJ1-3, with 8 bases fitting TRBD1. Germline CDR1 reads KGHSH; CDR2 reads LQKENI. This CDR3 spans 15 amino acids. V gave up 3 bases and J gave up 2 bases; unmatched junction bases: 3. The DNA for the CDR3 is TGTGCCAGCTCACCTTTACAGGGGGCTGGAAACACCATATATTTT. This translates into CASSPLQGAGNTIYF.

This chain connects TRBV5-1 to TRBJ2-5; the match to TRBD2 covers 10 bases. The length of the CDR3 is 14 residues. Germline V CDR1 and CDR2: SGHRS, YFSETQ. V gave up 9 bases and J gave up 3 bases; unmatched junction bases: 8. The CDR3 DNA sequence: TGCGCCACCGGACTAGGACTAGCGGAAGAGACCCAGTACTTC. Translated: CATGLGLAEETQYF.

The chain uses TRBV3-1 (or the pseudogene TRBV3-2) and TRBJ1-2; D perhaps matches TRBD1 (5 bases). Germline V CDR1 and CDR2: LGHDT, YNNKEL (reference sequence). The ends were cut back, 1 base at V and 7 bases at J, with 10 bases in the middle. This CDR3 is built from 13 residues. CDR3 in DNA: TGTGCCAGCAGCCAAGGTCAGGGTGGTGGCTACACCTTC. Protein: CASSQGQGGGYTF.

This clone came up once. Mismatch with germline at one junction end may stem from a read error. The rearrangement joins TRBV6-5 to TRBJ1-6; a weak D match, TRBD1 (5 bases). The length of the CDR3 is 15 residues. In germline, CDR1 is MNHEY, CDR2 SVGAGI. This CDR3 reads CASRGMVGGDSPLHF. The CDR3 DNA is TGTGCCAGCCGGGGGATGGTTGGCGGCGATTCGCCCCTCCACTTT.

The chain carries TRBV11-3 and TRBJ2-5; TRBD2 agrees at 10 bases. The CDR3 covers 16 residues. V was pared by 8 bases and J by 5 bases, with 14 bases of the junction left unmatched. Germline CDR1 reads SGHNT; CDR2 reads YENEEA. CDR3 nucleotides: TGTGCCAGCCGCGGTAAAGAGCGGGGGGGCCGGGAGACCCAGTACTTC. Protein product: CASRGKERGGRETQYF.

This rearrangement joins TRBV19 to TRBJ1-1; perhaps TRBD1 as D (6 bases). Deletions cut 5 bases from V and 6 bases from J, with 10 bases between. Germline V gene sequence: CDR1 LNHDA, CDR2 SQIVND (reference sequence). This CDR3 has 12 residues. The CDR3 DNA sequence: TGTGCCAGTAGTGAATCAGGGGCTGAAGCTTTCTTT. Translating gives CASSESGAEAFF.

The V call is TRBV6-6, the J call TRBJ1-1, with 8 positions matching TRBD1. This CDR3 spans 12 amino acids. Germline values: CDR1 MNHNY, CDR2 SVGAGI (reference sequence). The junction had 2 bases not matched to a gene; V was cut back by 10 bases and J by 1 base. The CDR3 is CAIGTGNTEAFF. CDR3 coding DNA: TGTGCCATCGGGACAGGGAACACTGAAGCTTTCTTT.

The V gene is TRBV7-6, the J gene TRBJ2-3, with a weak D call TRBD2 (6 bases). In germline, CDR1 is SGHVS, CDR2 FNYEAQ. The CDR3 has 15 residues. V was clipped by 1 base and J by 2 bases, with 10 bases between them. The CDR3 DNA is TGTGCCAGCAGCTTAGGGGGGGTCGCCACAGATACGCAGTATTTT. Translated: CASSLGGVATDTQYF.

The rearrangement uses TRBV18 and TRBJ1-6, with 9 bases identical to TRBD1. Per the germline V gene, CDR1 is KGHSH and CDR2 is LQKENI. The junction had 7 bases not matched to a gene; V was cut back by 1 base and J by 6 bases. CDR3 length: 17 residues. In DNA form, the CDR3 reads TGTGCCAGCTCACCACTTTTCTCGGGACAGGGTAATTCACCCCTCCACTTT. Amino acids: CASSPLFSGQGNSPLHF.

In its sample, this clone was seen a few times. The chain uses TRBV29-1 and TRBJ1-3, with 8 bases aligning to TRBD1. Looked up from germline, CDR1 is SQVTM and CDR2 is ANQGSEA. This CDR3 is 13 amino acids long. V lost 6 bases and J lost 3; bases outside the gene matches: 4. The chain's CDR3 is CSVPGTGGNTIYF. CDR3 DNA sequence: TGCAGCGTCCCTGGGACAGGTGGAAACACCATATATTTT.

The genes are TRBV2 and TRBJ1-2, with TRBD1 matching over 10 bases. The junction had 8 bases not matched to a gene; V was cut back by 5 bases and J by 2 bases. The CDR3 is 16 residues long. Germline V lookup: CDR1 SNHLY, CDR2 FYNNEI. The CDR3 nucleotides are TGTGCCAGCAGTTACCGGGACAGGGGCCCGAACTATGGCTACACCTTC. It yields the protein CASSYRDRGPNYGYTF.